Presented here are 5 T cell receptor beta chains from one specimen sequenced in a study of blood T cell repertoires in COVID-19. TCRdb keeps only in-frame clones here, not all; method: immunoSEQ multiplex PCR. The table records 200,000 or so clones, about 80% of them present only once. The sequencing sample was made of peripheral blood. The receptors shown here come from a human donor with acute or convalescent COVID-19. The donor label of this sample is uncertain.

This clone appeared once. The CDR3 reads CASSNPGNYGYTF. The CDR3 DNA is TGTGCCAGCAGTAACCCGGGAAACTATGGCTACACCTTC. The rearrangement joins TRBV28 to TRBJ1-2; D unresolved. From germline, CDR1 is MDHEN and CDR2 SYDVKM. The CDR3 covers 13 residues. The germline V and J ends were trimmed by 5 bases and 2 bases, with 9 bases remaining between them.

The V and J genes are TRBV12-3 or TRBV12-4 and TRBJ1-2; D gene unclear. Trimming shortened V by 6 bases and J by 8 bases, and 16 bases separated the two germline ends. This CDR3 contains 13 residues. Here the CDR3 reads CASRGEGPMGYTF. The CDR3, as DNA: TGTGCCAGCAGGGGTGAGGGCCCAATGGGCTACACCTTC.

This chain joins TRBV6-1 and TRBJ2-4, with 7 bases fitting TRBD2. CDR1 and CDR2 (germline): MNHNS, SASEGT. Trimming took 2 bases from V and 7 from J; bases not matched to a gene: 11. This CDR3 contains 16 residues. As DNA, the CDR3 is TGTGCCAGCAGTGAACCCGCTAGCGGTTGGGGGAACATTCAGTACTTC. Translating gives CASSEPASGWGNIQYF.

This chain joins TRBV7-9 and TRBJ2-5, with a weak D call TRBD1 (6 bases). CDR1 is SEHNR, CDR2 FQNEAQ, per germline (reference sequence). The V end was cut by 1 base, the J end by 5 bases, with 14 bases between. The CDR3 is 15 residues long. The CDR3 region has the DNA TGTGCCAGCAGCTTAGGGGACACTAGGTGGGAGACCCAGTACTTC. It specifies CASSLGDTRWETQYF. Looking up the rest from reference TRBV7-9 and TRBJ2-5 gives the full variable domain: DTGVSQNPRHKITKRGQNVTFRCDPISEHNRLYWYRQTLGQGPEFLTYFQNEAQLEKSRLLSDRFSAERPKGSFSTLEIQRTEQGDSAMYLCASSLGDTRWETQYFGPGTRLLVL.

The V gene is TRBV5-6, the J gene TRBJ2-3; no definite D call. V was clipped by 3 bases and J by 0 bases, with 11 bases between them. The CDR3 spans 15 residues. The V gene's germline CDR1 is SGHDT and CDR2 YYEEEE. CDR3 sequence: CASSSLAPSTDTQYF. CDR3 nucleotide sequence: TGTGCCAGCAGCTCACTCGCTCCCAGCACAGATACGCAGTATTTT.